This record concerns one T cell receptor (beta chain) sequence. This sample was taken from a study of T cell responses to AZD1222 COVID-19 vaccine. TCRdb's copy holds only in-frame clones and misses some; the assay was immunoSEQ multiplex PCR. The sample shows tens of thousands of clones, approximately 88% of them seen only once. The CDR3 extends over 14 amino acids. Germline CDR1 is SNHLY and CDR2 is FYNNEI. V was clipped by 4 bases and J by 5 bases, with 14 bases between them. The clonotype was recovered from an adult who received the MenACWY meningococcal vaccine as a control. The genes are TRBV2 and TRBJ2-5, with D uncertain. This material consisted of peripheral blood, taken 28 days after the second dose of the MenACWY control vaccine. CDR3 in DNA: TGTGCCAGCAGTGTTTACTTCACCCGGGAGACCCAGTACTTC. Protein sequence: CASSVYFTRETQYF.